Included here is one T cell receptor beta chain sequence, with context. The sample originates from a study of T cells expressing NK-cell markers. It was by 5'RACE template switching with UMIs that TCR beta cDNA was made. TCRdb re-analyzed the 5' RACE reads; it lists each CDR3 protein once, without DNA. The sample table sets out about 550,000 distinct CDR3 sequences. From germline, CDR1 is MGHRA and CDR2 YSYEKL. The length of the CDR3 is 13 residues. The V call is TRBV4-1, the J call TRBJ2-2. The TCR originated in a man aged 18 to 29 in good health. The sequenced sample was blood T cells: a sorted CD56 or NKG2C T cell subset, CD4+ or CD8+ T cells, or bulk PBMC T cells (not recorded which). The CDR3 loop reads CASSQSGAGELFF.